This paragraph reports one T cell receptor beta chain. Its antigen is as yet unknown. Germline V gives CDR1 MNHNY, CDR2 SVGAGI (reference sequence). The CDR3 runs to 16 residues. The junction had 10 bases not matched to a gene; V was cut back by 4 bases and J by 4 bases. These data come from a study of cytomegalovirus exposure and HLA in healthy donors. Clones were read by immunoSEQ multiplex PCR, and TCRdb kept only the in-frame ones, dropping some. The table records 150,000 to 200,000 clones, about 90% of them present only once. General study results and limits: The tendency of first-cohort TCR clusters to co-occur in the 90 to 150 validation repertoires was the finding of a later analysis. There were some public TCRs occurring in many donors, but most TCR sequences were rare.

The TCR sequence derives from a woman between 18 and 29 years old in good health and CMV-seropositive. This chain connects TRBV6-6 to TRBJ2-3; 8 bases agree with TRBD1. Sequencing was performed on PBMCs. The CDR3 reads CASSFAGQGGPDTQYF. The CDR3 region has the DNA TGTGCCAGCAGTTTCGCCGGACAGGGAGGCCCAGATACGCAGTATTTT.